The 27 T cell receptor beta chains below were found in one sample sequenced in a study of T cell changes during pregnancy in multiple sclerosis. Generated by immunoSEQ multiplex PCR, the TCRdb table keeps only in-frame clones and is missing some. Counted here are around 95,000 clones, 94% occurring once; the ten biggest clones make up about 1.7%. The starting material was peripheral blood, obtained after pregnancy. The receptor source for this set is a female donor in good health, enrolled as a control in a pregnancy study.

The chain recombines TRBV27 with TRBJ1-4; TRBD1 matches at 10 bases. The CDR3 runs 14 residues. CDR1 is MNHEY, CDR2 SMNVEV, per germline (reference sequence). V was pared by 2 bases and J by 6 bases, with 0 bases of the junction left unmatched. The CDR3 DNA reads TGTGCCAGCAGTTTAGGGACAGGGGATGAAAAACTGTTTTTT. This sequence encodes CASSLGTGDEKLFF.

The CDR3 nucleotides read TGCGCCAGCAGCCTGACGACTAGCGGGTACTCCGCAACCTACAATGAGCAGTTCTTC. It specifies CASSLTTSGYSATYNEQFF. V is TRBV5-1 and J is TRBJ2-1, with 10 nucleotides matching TRBD2. The CDR3 runs 19 residues. V dropped 4 bases and J dropped 2; count of bases not matched to a gene: 15. Looked up from germline, CDR1 is SGHRS and CDR2 is YFSETQ.

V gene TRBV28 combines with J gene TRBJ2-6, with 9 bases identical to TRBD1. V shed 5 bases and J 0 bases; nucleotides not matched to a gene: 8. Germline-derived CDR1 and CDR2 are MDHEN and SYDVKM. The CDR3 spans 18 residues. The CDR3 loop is CASSPRTGVRSGANVLTF. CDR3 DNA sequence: TGTGCCAGCAGTCCCCGGACAGGGGTCCGCTCTGGGGCCAACGTCCTGACTTTC.

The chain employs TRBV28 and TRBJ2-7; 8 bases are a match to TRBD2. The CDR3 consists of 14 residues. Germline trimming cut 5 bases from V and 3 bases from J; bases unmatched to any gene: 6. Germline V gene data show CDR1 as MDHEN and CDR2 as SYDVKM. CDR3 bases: TGTGCCAGCAGTCGTGGGCTAGCGGGCTACGAGCAGTACTTC. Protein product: CASSRGLAGYEQYF. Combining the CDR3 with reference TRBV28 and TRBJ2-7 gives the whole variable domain DVKVTQSSRYLVKRTGEKVFLECVQDMDHENMFWYRQDPGLGLRLIYFSYDVKMKEKGDIPEGYSVSREKKERFSLILESASTNQTSMYLCASSRGLAGYEQYFGPGTRLTVT.

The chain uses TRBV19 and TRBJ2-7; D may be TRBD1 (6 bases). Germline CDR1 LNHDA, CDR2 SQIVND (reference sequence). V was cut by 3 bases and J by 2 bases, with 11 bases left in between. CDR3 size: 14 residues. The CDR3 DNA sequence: TGTGCCAGTAGTATGCGGCAGGGGCCCTACGAGCAGTACTTC. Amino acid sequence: CASSMRQGPYEQYF.

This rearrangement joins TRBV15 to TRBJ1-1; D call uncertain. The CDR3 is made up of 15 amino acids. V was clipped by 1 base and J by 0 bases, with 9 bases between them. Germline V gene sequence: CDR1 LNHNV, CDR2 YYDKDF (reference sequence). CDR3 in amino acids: CATSRATRVNTEAFF. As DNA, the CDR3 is TGTGCCACCAGCAGAGCCACCCGAGTGAACACTGAAGCTTTCTTT.

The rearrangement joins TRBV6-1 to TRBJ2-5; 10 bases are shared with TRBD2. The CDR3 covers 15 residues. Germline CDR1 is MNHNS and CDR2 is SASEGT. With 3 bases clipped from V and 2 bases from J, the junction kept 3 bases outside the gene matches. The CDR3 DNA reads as TGTGCCAGCAGTGATATAGCGGGAGGACAAGAGACCCAGTACTTC. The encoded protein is CASSDIAGGQETQYF.

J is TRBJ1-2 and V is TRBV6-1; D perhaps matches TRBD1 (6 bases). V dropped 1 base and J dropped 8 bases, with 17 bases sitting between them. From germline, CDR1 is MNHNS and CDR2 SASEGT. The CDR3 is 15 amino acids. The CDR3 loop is CASSEGGGLRRGYTF. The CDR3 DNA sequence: TGTGCCAGCAGTGAAGGGGGGGGGCTCCGTCGGGGCTACACCTTC.

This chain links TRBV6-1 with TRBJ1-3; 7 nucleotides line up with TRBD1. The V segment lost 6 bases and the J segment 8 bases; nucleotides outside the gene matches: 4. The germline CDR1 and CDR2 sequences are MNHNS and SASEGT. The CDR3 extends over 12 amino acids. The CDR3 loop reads CASRGTVDTIYF. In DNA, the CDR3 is TGTGCCAGCAGGGGGACAGTCGACACCATATATTTT.

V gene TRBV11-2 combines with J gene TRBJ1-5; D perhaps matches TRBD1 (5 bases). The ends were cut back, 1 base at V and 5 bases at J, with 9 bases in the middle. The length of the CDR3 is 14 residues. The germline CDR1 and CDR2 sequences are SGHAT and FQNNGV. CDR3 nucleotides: TGTGCCAGCAGCTTAGGTGACAGCGATCAGCCCCAGCATTTT. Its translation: CASSLGDSDQPQHF.

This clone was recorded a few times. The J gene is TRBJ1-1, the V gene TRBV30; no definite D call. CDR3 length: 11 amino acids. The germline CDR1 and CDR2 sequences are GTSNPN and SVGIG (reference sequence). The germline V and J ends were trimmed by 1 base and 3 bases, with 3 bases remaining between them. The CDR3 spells CAWSDYTEAFF. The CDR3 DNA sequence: TGTGCCTGGAGTGACTACACTGAAGCTTTCTTT.

CDR3 sequence: CATSRPSPGGIYNEQFF. CDR3 sequence (DNA): TGTGCCACCAGCAGACCATCTCCGGGGGGAATTTACAATGAGCAGTTCTTC. The chain is built from TRBV15 and TRBJ2-1; 7 bases are shared with TRBD2. Germline V gives CDR1 LNHNV, CDR2 YYDKDF (reference sequence). Trimming at V came to 2 bases and at J to 4 bases, leaving 11 bases not matched to a gene. The CDR3 sequence is 17 residues long.

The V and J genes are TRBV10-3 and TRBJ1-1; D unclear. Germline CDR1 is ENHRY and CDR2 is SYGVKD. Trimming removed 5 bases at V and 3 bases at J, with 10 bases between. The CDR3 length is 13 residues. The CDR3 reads CAISFGVDTEAFF. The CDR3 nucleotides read TGTGCCATCAGTTTCGGGGTGGACACTGAAGCTTTCTTT.

DNA for the CDR3: TGTGCCAGCAATGACAGGGGGCTAGAGACCCAGTACTTC. This gives the protein CASNDRGLETQYF. The rearrangement joins TRBV2 to TRBJ2-5; TRBD1 agrees at 10 bases. Unmatched junction bases numbered 3, after V lost 7 bases and J lost 4 bases. The CDR3 is 13 amino acids. In germline, CDR1 is SNHLY, CDR2 FYNNEI.

The CDR3 sequence: CASNWGVNTGELFF. The CDR3 region has the DNA TGTGCCAGCAACTGGGGCGTGAACACCGGGGAGCTGTTTTTT. The rearrangement links TRBV7-2 to TRBJ2-2; D perhaps matches TRBD1 (5 bases). Trimming cost V 7 bases and J 1 base, with 10 bases left between them. The CDR3 spans 14 residues. Germline CDR1 SGHTA, CDR2 FQGNSA.

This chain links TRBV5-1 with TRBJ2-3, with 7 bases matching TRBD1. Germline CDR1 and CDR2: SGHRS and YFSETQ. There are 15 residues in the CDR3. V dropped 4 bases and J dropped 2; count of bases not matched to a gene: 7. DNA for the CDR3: TGCGCCAGCAGCCCTCAGGGGACAGACACAGATACGCAGTATTTT. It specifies CASSPQGTDTDTQYF.

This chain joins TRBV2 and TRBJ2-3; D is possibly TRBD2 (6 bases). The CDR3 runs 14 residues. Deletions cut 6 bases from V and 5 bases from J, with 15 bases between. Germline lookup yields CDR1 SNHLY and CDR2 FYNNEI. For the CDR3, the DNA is TGTGCCAGCAGGACCTCGGAGGGGCAAGATACGCAGTATTTT. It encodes CASRTSEGQDTQYF.

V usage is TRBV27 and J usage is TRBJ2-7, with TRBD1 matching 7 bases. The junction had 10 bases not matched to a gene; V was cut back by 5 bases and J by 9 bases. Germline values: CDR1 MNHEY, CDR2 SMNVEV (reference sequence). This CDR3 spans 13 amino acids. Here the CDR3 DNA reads TGTGCCAGCAGTCCTGGACAGGCAACGGGGCAGTACTTC. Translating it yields CASSPGQATGQYF.

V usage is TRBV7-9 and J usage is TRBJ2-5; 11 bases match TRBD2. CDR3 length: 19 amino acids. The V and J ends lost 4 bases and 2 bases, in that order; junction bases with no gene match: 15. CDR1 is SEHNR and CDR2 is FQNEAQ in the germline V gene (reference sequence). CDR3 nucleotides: TGTGCCAGCAGCTCCCAACTACCTAGCGGGAGGACGACTCAAGAGACCCAGTACTTC. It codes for CASSSQLPSGRTTQETQYF.

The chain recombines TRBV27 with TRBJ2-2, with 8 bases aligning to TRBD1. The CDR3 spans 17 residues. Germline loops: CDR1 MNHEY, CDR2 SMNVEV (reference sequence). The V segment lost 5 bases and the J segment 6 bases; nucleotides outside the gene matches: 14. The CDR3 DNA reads TGTGCCAGCAGTACCCAACGGACAGGGAGTTTCGCCGGGGAGCTGTTTTTT. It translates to CASSTQRTGSFAGELFF.

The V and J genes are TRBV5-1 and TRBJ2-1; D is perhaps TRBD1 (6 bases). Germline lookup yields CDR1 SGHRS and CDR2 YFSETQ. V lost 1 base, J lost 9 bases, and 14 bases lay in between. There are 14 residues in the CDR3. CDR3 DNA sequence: TGCGCCAGCAGCTTGCTGCCCGGGACACCTGAGCAGTTCTTC. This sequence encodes CASSLLPGTPEQFF.

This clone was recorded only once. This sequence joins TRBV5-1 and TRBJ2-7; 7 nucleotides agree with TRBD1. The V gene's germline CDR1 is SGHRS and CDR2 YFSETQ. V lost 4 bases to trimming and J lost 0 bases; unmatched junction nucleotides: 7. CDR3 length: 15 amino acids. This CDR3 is CASSDTGQSSYEQYF. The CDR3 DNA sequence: TGCGCCAGCAGCGACACGGGACAGAGCTCCTACGAGCAGTACTTC.

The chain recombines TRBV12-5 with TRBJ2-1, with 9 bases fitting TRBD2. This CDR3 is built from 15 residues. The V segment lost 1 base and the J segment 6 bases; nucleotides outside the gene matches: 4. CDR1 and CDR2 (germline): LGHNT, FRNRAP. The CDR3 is CASGLGREGSNEQFF. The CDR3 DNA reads TGTGCTAGTGGTTTGGGGCGGGAGGGCAGCAATGAGCAGTTCTTC. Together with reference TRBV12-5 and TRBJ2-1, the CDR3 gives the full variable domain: DARVTQTPRHKVTEMGQEVTMRCQPILGHNTVFWYRQTMMQGLELLAYFRNRAPLDDSGMPKDRFSAEMPDATLATLKIQPSEPRDSAVYFCASGLGREGSNEQFFGPGTRLTVL.

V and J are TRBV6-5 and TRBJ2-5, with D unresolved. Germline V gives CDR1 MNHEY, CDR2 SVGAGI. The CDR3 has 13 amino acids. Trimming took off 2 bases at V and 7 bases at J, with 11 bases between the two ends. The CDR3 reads CASSYDFSGTQYF. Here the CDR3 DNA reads TGTGCCAGCAGTTACGACTTCTCGGGGACCCAGTACTTC.

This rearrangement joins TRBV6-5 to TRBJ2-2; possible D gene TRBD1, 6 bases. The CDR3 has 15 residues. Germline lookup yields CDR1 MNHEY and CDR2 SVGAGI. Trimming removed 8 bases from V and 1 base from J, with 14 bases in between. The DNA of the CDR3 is TGTGCCAGCGCCCGAAACAGGGAGAACACCGGGGAGCTGTTTTTT. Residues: CASARNRENTGELFF.

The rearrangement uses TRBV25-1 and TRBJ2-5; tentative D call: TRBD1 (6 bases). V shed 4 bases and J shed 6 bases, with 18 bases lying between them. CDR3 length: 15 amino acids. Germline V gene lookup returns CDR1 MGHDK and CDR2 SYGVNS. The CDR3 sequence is CASSGVGQGSKTQYF. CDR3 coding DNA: TGTGCCAGCAGTGGGGTTGGGCAGGGGTCAAAGACCCAGTACTTC. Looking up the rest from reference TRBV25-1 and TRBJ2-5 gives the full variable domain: EADIYQTPRYLVIGTGKKITLECSQTMGHDKMYWYQQDPGMELHLIHYSYGVNSTEKGDLSSESTVSRIRTEHFPLTLESARPSHTSQYLCASSGVGQGSKTQYFGPGTRLLVL.

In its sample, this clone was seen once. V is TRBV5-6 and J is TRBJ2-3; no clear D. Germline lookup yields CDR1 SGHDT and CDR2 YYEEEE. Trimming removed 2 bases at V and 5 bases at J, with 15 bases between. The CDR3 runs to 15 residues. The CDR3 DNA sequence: TGTGCCAGCAGCTTCGGTCAGAGCGCCCGAGATACGCAGTATTTT. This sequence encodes CASSFGQSARDTQYF.